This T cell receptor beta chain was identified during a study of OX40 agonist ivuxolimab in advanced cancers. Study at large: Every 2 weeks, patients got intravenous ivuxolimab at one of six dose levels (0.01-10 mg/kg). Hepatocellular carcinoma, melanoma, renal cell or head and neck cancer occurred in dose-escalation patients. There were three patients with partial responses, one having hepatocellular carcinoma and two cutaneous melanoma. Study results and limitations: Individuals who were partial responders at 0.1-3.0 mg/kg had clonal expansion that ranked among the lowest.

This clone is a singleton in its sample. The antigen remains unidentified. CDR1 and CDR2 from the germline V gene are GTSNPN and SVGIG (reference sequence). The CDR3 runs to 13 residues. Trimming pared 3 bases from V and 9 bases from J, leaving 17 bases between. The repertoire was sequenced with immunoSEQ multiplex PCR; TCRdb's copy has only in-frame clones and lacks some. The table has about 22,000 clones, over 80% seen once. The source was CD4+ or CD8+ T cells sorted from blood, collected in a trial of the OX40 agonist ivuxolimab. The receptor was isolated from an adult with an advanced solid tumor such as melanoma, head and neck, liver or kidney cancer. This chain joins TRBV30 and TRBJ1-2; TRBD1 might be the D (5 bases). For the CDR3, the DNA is TGTGCCTGGAGCCCCTCGGGGGGACGGAGCTACACCTTC. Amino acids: CAWSPSGGRSYTF.